This TCR beta chain was found in a study of cytomegalovirus exposure and HLA in healthy donors. With 60 Vbeta and 13 Jbeta primers, the PCR was carried out. Sequencing was performed with immunoSEQ multiplex PCR; in TCRdb, only in-frame clones are kept and a portion is missing. The repertoire holds around 94,000 clones, with around 60% as singletons. The CDR3 consists of 16 residues. The germline V gene has CDR1 SGHRS and CDR2 YFSETQ. V was pared by 0 bases and J by 0 bases, with 12 bases between. V gene TRBV5-1 combines with J gene TRBJ1-2, with D possibly TRBD1 on 5 matching bases. The receptor's source is a human donor in good health. The sample was PBMCs. The CDR3 here is CASSLGLGAANYGYTF. The CDR3, as DNA: TGCGCCAGCAGCTTGGGTCTTGGGGCTGCTAACTATGGCTACACCTTC.